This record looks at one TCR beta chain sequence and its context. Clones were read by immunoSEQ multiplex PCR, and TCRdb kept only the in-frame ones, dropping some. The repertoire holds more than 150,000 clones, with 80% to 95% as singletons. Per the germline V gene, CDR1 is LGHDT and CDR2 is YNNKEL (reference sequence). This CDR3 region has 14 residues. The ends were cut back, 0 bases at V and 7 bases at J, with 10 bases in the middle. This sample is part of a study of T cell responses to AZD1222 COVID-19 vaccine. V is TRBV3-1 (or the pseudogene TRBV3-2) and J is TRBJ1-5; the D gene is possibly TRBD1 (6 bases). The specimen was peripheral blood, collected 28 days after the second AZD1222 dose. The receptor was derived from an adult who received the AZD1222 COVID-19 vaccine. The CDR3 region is CASSQDRGGQPQHF. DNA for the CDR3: TGTGCCAGCAGCCAAGACAGGGGAGGGCAGCCCCAGCATTTT.